These 30 T cell receptor beta chains came from one sample sequenced in a study of T cell clonality in common variable immunodeficiency. TCRdb's copy holds only in-frame clones and misses some; the assay was immunoSEQ multiplex PCR. The sample offers 40,000 to 45,000 clones and no singletons, the top ten holding over 9.5%. Source material: peripheral blood mononuclear cells. The receptors stem from a person aged 18-69 years in good health.

This clone was counted between two and nine times. The observed sequence ends 3 residues before the CDR3 terminus, with the missing tail filled in from the germline J gene. The V call is TRBV5-1, the J call TRBJ2-7; TRBD2 agrees at 7 bases. J gave up 5 bases and V 5 bases, and 13 bases lay outside the gene matches. The CDR3 covers 15 residues. Germline V CDR1 and CDR2: SGHRS, YFSETQ. The CDR3 protein is CASSPQAGDWNEQYF. The covered CDR3 bases are TGCGCCAGCAGTCCCCAGGCGGGAGATTGGAACGAG.

As regards this clone: The read terminates 3 residues ahead of where the CDR3 ends, so the germline J gene completes it. The rearrangement uses TRBV5-1 and TRBJ1-5; D perhaps matches TRBD1 (5 bases). Per the germline V gene, CDR1 is SGHRS and CDR2 is YFSETQ. V gave up 1 base and J gave up 8 bases, with 13 bases separating them. The CDR3 extends over 14 amino acids. CDR3 bases read: TGCGCCAGCAGCTTGTCAGGGTCCGAAGAGCCC. This sequence encodes CASSLSGSEEP. Given in full, the CDR3 is CASSLSGSEEPQHF.

This clone was observed many times. The CDR3 extends 3 residues past the end of the read, so its final part is completed from the germline J gene. The rearrangement uses TRBV18 and TRBJ1-4, with D possibly matching TRBD1 (6 bases). Trimming removed 6 bases from V and 6 bases from J, with 17 bases in between. Germline CDR1 and CDR2: KGHSH and LQKENI. The CDR3 contains 15 residues. This CDR3 reads CASSQEQGFYEKLFF. CDR3 bases read: TGTGCCAGCTCTCAAGAACAGGGCTTTTATGAAAAA.

This clone was recorded at least ten times. The CDR3 goes on 3 residues after the read ends, and that part is filled in from the germline J gene. This chain joins TRBV29-1 and TRBJ2-1, with D uncertain. The V gene's germline CDR1 is SQVTM and CDR2 ANQGSEA. The length of the CDR3 is 13 residues. The V and J ends lost 4 bases and 0 bases respectively, with 7 bases between them. This CDR3 reads CSVGGLSYNEQFF. The covered CDR3 bases are TGCAGCGTTGGAGGCCTCTCCTACAATGAG.

This clone occurred many times. Read sequence stops 3 residues before the CDR3 end, and the germline J gene provides the missing end. This chain links TRBV20-1 with TRBJ2-5; TRBD2 agrees at 10 bases. This CDR3 region has 15 residues. Germline V gene lookup returns CDR1 DFQATT and CDR2 SNEGSKA (reference sequence). Trimming removed 1 base from V and 0 bases from J; junction bases left unmatched: 2. CDR3 in amino acids: CSARASGGDQETQYF. The sequenced CDR3 bases are TGCAGTGCTAGAGCGAGCGGGGGGGACCAAGAGACC.

This clone came up many times. CDR3 DNA (partial): TGCAGTGCTAGGGCGACAGGGGGGTATGAG. Translating gives CSARATGGYE. In full, the CDR3 reads CSARATGGYEQFF. This chain uses TRBV20-1 with TRBJ2-1, with TRBD1 matching 9 bases. The read comes to an end 3 residues before the CDR3 does, leaving the germline J gene to fill in the end. The CDR3 sequence is 13 residues long. Per the germline V gene, CDR1 is DFQATT and CDR2 is SNEGSKA (reference sequence). The V gene end was trimmed by 3 bases and the J gene end by 8 bases; junction bases not matched to a gene: 5.

This clone appeared many times. The CDR3 end falls 3 residues outside the read, so it is completed with the germline J gene. The rearrangement uses TRBV7-2 and TRBJ2-1, with 10 bases identical to TRBD2. CDR1 and CDR2 (germline): SGHTA, FQGNSA. This CDR3 is 14 amino acids long. J gave up 7 bases and V 7 bases, and 7 bases lay outside the gene matches. Partial CDR3 DNA: TGTGCCAGCAATCCTGCTAGCGGGAGAAATGAG. Its translation: CASNPASGRNE. The whole CDR3 sequence reads CASNPASGRNEQFF.

In its sample, this clone was seen many times. Sequencing ends 3 residues short of the CDR3 end; the germline J gene provides the rest. The chain has TRBV6-2 or TRBV6-3 and TRBJ2-4; 10 bases map to TRBD1. The CDR3 extends over 15 amino acids. V lost 10 bases, J lost 1 base, and 7 bases stayed unmatched. From germline, CDR1 is MNHEY and CDR2 SVGEGT. The CDR3 DNA, read in part, is TGTGCCACCTCAGACAGGGGGCCTGCCAAAAACATT. It encodes CATSDRGPAKNI. The full CDR3 reads CATSDRGPAKNIQYF.

Comments on this clone: The CDR3 end falls 3 residues outside the read, so it is completed with the germline J gene. The gene calls are TRBV19 and TRBJ2-1; D possibly corresponds to TRBD1 (6 bases). Trimming took off 4 bases at V and 4 bases at J, with 17 bases between the two ends. Germline CDR1 LNHDA, CDR2 SQIVND (reference sequence). CDR3 length: 16 amino acids. The CDR3 reads CASSKIGDTSYNEQFF. The sequenced part of the CDR3 DNA is TGTGCCAGTAGTAAAATAGGGGACACGAGTTACAATGAG.

This clone has ten or more counts. The read terminates 3 residues before the CDR3 end, so the remaining end is supplied by the germline J gene. The rearrangement uses TRBV13 and TRBJ2-1; a possible D gene is TRBD2 (5 bases). Germline V CDR1 and CDR2: PRHDT, FYEKMQ (reference sequence). V gave up 6 bases and J gave up 9 bases, with 15 bases separating them. This CDR3 comprises 13 residues. Incomplete CDR3 DNA: TGTGCCAGCAGGGAAATGCTAGCTGCTGAG. The encoded protein is CASREMLAAE. The whole CDR3 protein reads CASREMLAAEQFF.

This clone was detected ten times or more. The sequenced fragment ends 3 residues before the CDR3 boundary, so the rest is inferred from the germline J gene. This rearrangement joins TRBV7-8 to TRBJ2-5, with 8 bases identical to TRBD1. J was trimmed by 5 bases and V by 5 bases; bases with no gene match: 13. The CDR3 spans 16 residues. CDR1 is SGHVS and CDR2 is FQNEAQ in the germline V gene. Partial CDR3 DNA: TGTGCCAGCAGCCCGGCCAACAGGGGGGACGTGGAGACC. It specifies CASSPANRGDVET. From start to end, the CDR3 is CASSPANRGDVETQYF.

This clone was found many times. The CDR3 end falls 3 residues outside the read, so it is completed with the germline J gene. V is TRBV29-1 and J is TRBJ2-7, with 11 positions matching TRBD1. The J segment lost 5 bases and the V segment lost 6 bases, leaving 0 bases of the junction unmatched. Germline V gives CDR1 SQVTM, CDR2 ANQGSEA. CDR3 length: 11 amino acids. CDR3 sequence reads: CSVGQGDEQYF. Incomplete CDR3 DNA: TGCAGCGTGGGACAGGGGGACGAG.

This clone was detected ten times or more. With the read ending 3 residues before the CDR3 end, the germline J gene is used to fill in that end. The rearrangement uses TRBV7-3 and TRBJ1-2, with D tentatively TRBD1 (5 bases). From germline, CDR1 is SGHTA and CDR2 FQGTGA. Trimming took off 5 bases at V and 6 bases at J, with 13 bases between the two ends. The CDR3 has 13 amino acids. CDR3 bases read: TGTGCCAGCAGCACAATTAGGGGTGATGGC. Translation: CASSTIRGDG. The full CDR3 protein reads CASSTIRGDGYTF.

This clone was counted many times. The CDR3 is cut off 3 residues early in the read; its end comes from the germline J gene. The chain is built from TRBV7-3 and TRBJ2-7; TRBD1 agrees at 8 bases. The CDR3 has 14 amino acids. Per the germline V gene, CDR1 is SGHTA and CDR2 is FQGTGA. With V trimmed by 2 bases and J by 6 bases, 6 bases remained unmatched. The CDR3 spells CASSLVQGAAEQYF. Incomplete CDR3 DNA: TGTGCCAGCAGCTTAGTTCAGGGGGCCGCCGAG.

This clone has just a few counts. Read coverage stops 3 residues before the CDR3 terminus; the germline J gene supplies the remainder. The gene calls are TRBV2 and TRBJ1-5; D uncertain. This CDR3 contains 14 residues. V was clipped by 7 bases and J by 0 bases, with 10 bases between them. Germline CDR1 is SNHLY and CDR2 is FYNNEI. The sequenced CDR3 bases are TGTGCCAGCACGGGTTTAAATAGCAATCAGCCC. Encoded protein: CASTGLNSNQP. The full CDR3 reads CASTGLNSNQPQHF.

This clone was observed many times. The DNA ends 3 residues before the CDR3 does, and the rest of the CDR3 is filled in from the germline J gene. V is TRBV5-5 and J is TRBJ2-7, with TRBD2 identical over 13 bases. V was clipped by 4 bases and J by 2 bases; unmatched bases: 3. Looked up from germline, CDR1 is SGHKS and CDR2 is YYEKEE (reference sequence). This CDR3 is built from 15 residues. The DNA read from the CDR3 is TGTGCCAGCAGCACCGGGACTAGCGGGGCCTACGAG. Translated, it gives CASSTGTSGAYE. The entire CDR3 is CASSTGTSGAYEQYF.

This clone appeared many times. The CDR3 is CAIGWSPIAVETGELFF. The covered CDR3 bases are TGTGCCATCGGGTGGAGCCCTATAGCGGTCGAGACCGGGGAG. The V and J genes are TRBV10-3 and TRBJ2-2; maybe TRBD2 (6 bases). The read terminates 3 residues ahead of where the CDR3 ends, so the germline J gene completes it. CDR1 and CDR2 (germline): ENHRY, SYGVKD. The ends were cut back, 8 bases at V and 5 bases at J, with 24 bases in the middle. There are 17 residues in the CDR3.

Ten or more counts support this clone. The read ends 3 residues early relative to the CDR3; the germline J gene fills the gap. The chain carries TRBV20-1 and TRBJ2-1; 8 nucleotides line up with TRBD1. CDR1 is DFQATT and CDR2 is SNEGSKA in the germline V gene (reference sequence). The length of the CDR3 is 14 residues. Trimming at V came to 3 bases and at J to 3 bases, leaving 4 bases not matched to a gene. CDR3 sequence reads: CSASQGAGYNEQFF. The sequenced part of the CDR3 DNA is TGCAGTGCTAGTCAGGGGGCGGGCTACAATGAG.

This clone was seen at least ten times. Read coverage stops 3 residues before the CDR3 terminus; the germline J gene supplies the remainder. The chain links TRBV5-1 to TRBJ2-1; 9 positions agree with TRBD2. The V and J ends lost 2 bases and 0 bases, in that order; junction bases with no gene match: 12. The CDR3 has 19 residues. The germline V gene has CDR1 SGHRS and CDR2 YFSETQ. The CDR3 is CASSFTVASGASSYNEQFF. The CDR3 DNA, read in part, is TGCGCCAGCAGCTTTACGGTGGCTAGCGGGGCCTCCTCCTACAATGAG. Together with reference TRBV5-1 and TRBJ2-1, the CDR3 gives the full variable domain: KAGVTQTPRYLIKTRGQQVTLSCSPISGHRSVSWYQQTPGQGLQFLFEYFSETQRNKGNFPGRFSGRQFSNSRSEMNVSTLELGDSALYLCASSFTVASGASSYNEQFFGPGTRLTVL.

This clone was seen more than once but under ten times. The read terminates 3 residues ahead of where the CDR3 ends, so the germline J gene completes it. V usage is TRBV19 and J usage is TRBJ2-3; 7 nucleotides match TRBD1. This CDR3 has 15 amino acids. V lost 7 bases to trimming and J lost 2 bases; unmatched junction nucleotides: 9. Germline lookup yields CDR1 LNHDA and CDR2 SQIVND (reference sequence). The CDR3 DNA, read in part, is TGTGCCAGTACCTCTCGGGACAGTTCCACAGATACG. This codes for CASTSRDSSTDT. The complete CDR3 protein is CASTSRDSSTDTQYF.

This clone was picked up many times. The CDR3 extends 3 residues past the end of the read, so its final part is completed from the germline J gene. The rearrangement uses TRBV20-1 and TRBJ1-4; D gene ambiguous. Trimming cost V 0 bases and J 8 bases, with 10 bases left between them. In germline, CDR1 is DFQATT, CDR2 SNEGSKA (reference sequence). The CDR3 has 13 amino acids. CDR3 DNA (partial): TGCAGTGCTAGAGATCGAGGGTGGGAAAAA. Residues: CSARDRGWEK. The whole CDR3 region reads CSARDRGWEKLFF.

This clone has a count of ten or more. Coverage ceases 3 residues before the CDR3 finishes, and the germline J gene fills in the end. This chain connects TRBV18 to TRBJ2-4; D may be TRBD1 or TRBD2 (7 bases each). Trimming took off 8 bases at V and 1 base at J, with 27 bases between the two ends. Germline CDR1 and CDR2: KGHSH and LQKENI. The CDR3 totals 19 residues. The CDR3 reads CASGPEGAGRELAKNIQYF. CDR3 bases read: TGTGCCAGCGGTCCGGAGGGGGCAGGGCGGGAGTTGGCCAAAAACATT.

This clone has ten or more counts. The read ends 3 residues early relative to the CDR3; the germline J gene fills the gap. V and J are TRBV28 and TRBJ1-6; D perhaps matches TRBD1 (5 bases). V lost 3 bases and J 6 bases, leaving 9 bases between the germline ends. The CDR3 runs 14 residues. Germline V lookup: CDR1 MDHEN, CDR2 SYDVKM. The CDR3 spells CASSLARANSPLHF. CDR3 bases read: TGTGCCAGCAGTTTGGCCAGGGCTAATTCACCC.

There are many counts of this clone. Coverage ceases 3 residues before the CDR3 finishes, and the germline J gene fills in the end. The chain links TRBV7-9 to TRBJ1-2, with D possibly matching TRBD1 (6 bases). In germline, CDR1 is SEHNR, CDR2 FQNEAQ (reference sequence). This CDR3 is built from 12 residues. Here the CDR3 reads CASSDNREGYTF. The CDR3 bases that were read are TGTGCCAGCAGTGACAACAGGGAAGGC.

This clone was detected many times. Read data end 3 residues before the CDR3 end; the end is taken from the germline J gene. The rearrangement joins TRBV28 to TRBJ2-7; possibly TRBD2 for D (6 bases). The CDR3 spans 13 residues. Trimming left V 6 bases short and J 4 bases short, with 13 bases between. Germline lookup yields CDR1 MDHEN and CDR2 SYDVKM. CDR3: CASSYGLTYEQYF. The covered CDR3 bases are TGTGCCAGCAGCTACGGACTAACATACGAG.

There are many counts of this clone. The read falls 3 residues short of the CDR3 end, and the missing part is taken from the germline J gene. The rearrangement joins TRBV20-1 to TRBJ2-5; 11 bases are a match to TRBD2. The CDR3 has 16 amino acids. Germline V gives CDR1 DFQATT, CDR2 SNEGSKA (reference sequence). The trim removed 0 bases at V and 5 bases at J, leaving 8 bases unmatched. The DNA read from the CDR3 is TGCAGTGCTAGAGATGGTAGCGGGGGGGTATGGGAGACC. Its protein is CSARDGSGGVWET. The complete CDR3 protein is CSARDGSGGVWETQYF.

This clone came up many times. The read terminates 3 residues ahead of where the CDR3 ends, so the germline J gene completes it. The chain uses TRBV9 and TRBJ2-5; maybe TRBD2 (5 bases). Germline loops: CDR1 SGDLS, CDR2 YYNGEE. This CDR3 has 16 amino acids. Between the trimmed V and J ends, which lost 1 base and 5 bases, there was a span of 18 bases. The CDR3 here is CASSVNTGLTSETQYF. The DNA read from the CDR3 is TGTGCCAGCAGCGTAAATACGGGGTTAACAAGTGAGACC.

This clone was counted at least ten times. The read ends 3 residues shy of where the CDR3 ends; the end is completed using the germline J gene. The rearrangement joins TRBV9 to TRBJ2-1, with 11 bases lining up with TRBD2. There are 16 residues in the CDR3. CDR1 is SGDLS, CDR2 YYNGEE, per germline. The V gene end was trimmed by 4 bases and the J gene end by 6 bases; junction bases not matched to a gene: 9. The part of the CDR3 DNA that was read is TGTGCCAGCAGCTCCTCCGGGACTAGCGGACCCAATGAG. Protein product: CASSSSGTSGPNE. The CDR3 in its entirety is CASSSSGTSGPNEQFF. Drawing the rest from reference TRBV9 and TRBJ2-1, the complete variable domain is DSGVTQTPKHLITATGQRVTLRCSPRSGDLSVYWYQQSLDQGLQFLIQYYNGEERAKGNILERFSAQQFPDLHSELNLSSLELGDSALYFCASSSSGTSGPNEQFFGPGTRLTVL.

This clone was recorded many times. The sequence runs out 3 residues before the end of the CDR3; the remainder is reconstructed from the germline J gene. The chain joins TRBV28 to TRBJ2-3; 8 nucleotides line up with TRBD2. Germline V gives CDR1 MDHEN, CDR2 SYDVKM. Trimming cost V 3 bases and J 2 bases; bases outside gene matches: 10. The CDR3 has 17 amino acids. The CDR3 region is CASSLSGLAGTTDTQYF. CDR3 bases read: TGTGCCAGCAGTTTGTCAGGGCTAGCGGGTACCACAGATACG.

This clone has ten or more counts. Incomplete CDR3 DNA: TGTGCTAGTGGTTTGGGGGGGGTTCGGTACCAAGAGACC. The encoded protein is CASGLGGVRYQET. The whole CDR3 protein is CASGLGGVRYQETQYF. This rearrangement joins TRBV12-5 to TRBJ2-5; D is perhaps TRBD2 (6 bases). The read stops 3 residues short of the end of the CDR3; the missing end is completed from the germline J gene. CDR3 size: 16 residues. Germline assignment: CDR1 LGHNT and CDR2 FRNRAP. V lost 1 base to trimming and J lost 0 bases, with 12 bases between them. The full variable domain, with the rest looked up from reference TRBV12-5 and TRBJ2-5, is DARVTQTPRHKVTEMGQEVTMRCQPILGHNTVFWYRQTMMQGLELLAYFRNRAPLDDSGMPKDRFSAEMPDATLATLKIQPSEPRDSAVYFCASGLGGVRYQETQYFGPGTRLLVL.